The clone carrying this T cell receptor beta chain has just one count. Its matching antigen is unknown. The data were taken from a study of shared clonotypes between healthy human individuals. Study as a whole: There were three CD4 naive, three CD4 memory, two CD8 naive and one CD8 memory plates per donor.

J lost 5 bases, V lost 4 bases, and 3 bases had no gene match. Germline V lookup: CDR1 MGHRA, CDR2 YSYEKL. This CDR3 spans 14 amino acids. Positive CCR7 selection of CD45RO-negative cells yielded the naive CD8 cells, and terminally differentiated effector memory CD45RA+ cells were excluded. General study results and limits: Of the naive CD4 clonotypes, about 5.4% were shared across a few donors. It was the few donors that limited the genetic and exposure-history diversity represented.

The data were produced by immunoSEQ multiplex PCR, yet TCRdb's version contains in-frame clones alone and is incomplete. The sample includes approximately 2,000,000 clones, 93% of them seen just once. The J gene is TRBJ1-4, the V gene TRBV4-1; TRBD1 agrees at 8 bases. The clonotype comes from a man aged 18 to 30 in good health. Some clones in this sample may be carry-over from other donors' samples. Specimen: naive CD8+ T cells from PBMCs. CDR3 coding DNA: TGCGCCAGCAGCCTAGGACAGGGCAATGAAAAACTGTTTTTT. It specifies CASSLGQGNEKLFF.